The subject of this entry is one T cell receptor (beta chain). Its antigen remains unidentified. V was pared by 1 base and J by 7 bases, with 10 bases between. Germline V gives CDR1 LGHDT, CDR2 YNNKEL (reference sequence). This CDR3 comprises 13 residues. Profiled with immunoSEQ multiplex PCR; TCRdb holds only in-frame clones, not every one. The table records roughly 120,000 clones, around nine tenths of them present only once. The data originate from a study of T cell responses to AZD1222 COVID-19 vaccine. Background on the study: Some second doses came at about 4 weeks and others at about 12 weeks; these were pooled.

Broader study findings: Seropositivity was recorded at baseline in only a handful of AZD1222 recipients. Spike-specific TCR depth and breadth grew after two AZD1222 doses. Spike as a whole was targeted by vaccine-associated CD4 TCRs, dominant at 160-218 and 743-854.

The V call is TRBV3-1 (or the pseudogene TRBV3-2), the J call TRBJ1-2; weak D call: TRBD1 (5 bases). The starting material was peripheral blood, obtained on day 0 of AZD1222 vaccination. This TCR came from an adult in good health. The CDR3 DNA reads as TGTGCCAGCAGCCAAGGGGACTGGGGTGGCTACACCTTC. Translated, it gives CASSQGDWGGYTF.